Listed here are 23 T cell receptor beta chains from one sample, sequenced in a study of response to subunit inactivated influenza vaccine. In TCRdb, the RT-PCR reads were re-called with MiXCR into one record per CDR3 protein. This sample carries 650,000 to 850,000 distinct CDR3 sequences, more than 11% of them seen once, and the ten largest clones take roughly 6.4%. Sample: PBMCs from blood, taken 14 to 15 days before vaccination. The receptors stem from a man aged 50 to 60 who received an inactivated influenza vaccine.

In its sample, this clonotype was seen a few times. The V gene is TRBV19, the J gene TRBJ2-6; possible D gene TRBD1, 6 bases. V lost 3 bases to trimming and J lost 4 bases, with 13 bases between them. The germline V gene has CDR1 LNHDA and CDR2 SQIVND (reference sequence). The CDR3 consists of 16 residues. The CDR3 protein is CASSITGLGGANVLTF. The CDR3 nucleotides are TGTGCCAGTAGTATTACAGGGTTAGGGGGGGCCAACGTCCTGACTTTC.

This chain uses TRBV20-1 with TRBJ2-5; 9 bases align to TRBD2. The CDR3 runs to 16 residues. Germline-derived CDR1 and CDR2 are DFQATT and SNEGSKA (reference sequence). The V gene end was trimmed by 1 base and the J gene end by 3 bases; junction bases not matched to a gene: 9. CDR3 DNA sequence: TGCAGTGCTAGAGGTTCCGGGACTAGCAGAGAAGAGACCCAGTACTTC. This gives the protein CSARGSGTSREETQYF.

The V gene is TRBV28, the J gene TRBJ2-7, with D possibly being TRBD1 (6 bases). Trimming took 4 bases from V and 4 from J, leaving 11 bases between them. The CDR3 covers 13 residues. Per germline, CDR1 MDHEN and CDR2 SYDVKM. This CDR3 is CASSSGTLYEQYF. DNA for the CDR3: TGTGCCAGCAGTTCCGGGACATTGTACGAGCAGTACTTC.

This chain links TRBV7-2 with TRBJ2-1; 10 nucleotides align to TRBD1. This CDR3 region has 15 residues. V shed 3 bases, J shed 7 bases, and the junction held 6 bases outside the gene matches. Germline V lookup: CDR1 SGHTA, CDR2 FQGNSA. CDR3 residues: CASSLAGTGVNEQFF. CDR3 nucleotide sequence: TGTGCCAGCAGCTTGGCCGGGACAGGGGTAAATGAGCAGTTCTTC.

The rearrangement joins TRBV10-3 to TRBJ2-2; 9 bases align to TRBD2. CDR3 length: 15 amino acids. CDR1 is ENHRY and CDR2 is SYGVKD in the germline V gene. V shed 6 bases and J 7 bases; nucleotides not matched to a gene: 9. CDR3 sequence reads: CAISEGLASGGELFF. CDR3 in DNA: TGTGCCATCAGCGAGGGACTAGCTTCAGGCGGGGAGCTGTTTTTT.

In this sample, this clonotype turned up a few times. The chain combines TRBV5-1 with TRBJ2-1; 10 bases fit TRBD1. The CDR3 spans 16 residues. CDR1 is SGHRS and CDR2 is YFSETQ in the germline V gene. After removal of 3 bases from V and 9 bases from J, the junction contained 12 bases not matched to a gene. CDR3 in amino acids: CASSSAPGQGTSEQFF. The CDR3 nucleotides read TGCGCCAGCAGCTCAGCCCCGGGACAGGGGACGAGTGAGCAGTTCTTC.

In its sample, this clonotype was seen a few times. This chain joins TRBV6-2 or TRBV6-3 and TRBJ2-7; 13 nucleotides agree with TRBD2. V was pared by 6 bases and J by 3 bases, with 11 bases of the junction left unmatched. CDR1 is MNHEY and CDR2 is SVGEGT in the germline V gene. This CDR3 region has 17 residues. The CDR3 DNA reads TGTGCCAGCAGCCCCGGACTAGCGGGGGCCCGTCGCTACGAGCAGTACTTC. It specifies CASSPGLAGARRYEQYF.

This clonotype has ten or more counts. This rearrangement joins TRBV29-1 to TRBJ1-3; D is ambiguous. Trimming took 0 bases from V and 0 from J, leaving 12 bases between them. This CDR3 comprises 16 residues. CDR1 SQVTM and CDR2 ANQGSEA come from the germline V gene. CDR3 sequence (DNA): TGCAGCGTTGAAGATAGGTTCGGGGACTCTGGAAACACCATATATTTT. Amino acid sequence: CSVEDRFGDSGNTIYF.

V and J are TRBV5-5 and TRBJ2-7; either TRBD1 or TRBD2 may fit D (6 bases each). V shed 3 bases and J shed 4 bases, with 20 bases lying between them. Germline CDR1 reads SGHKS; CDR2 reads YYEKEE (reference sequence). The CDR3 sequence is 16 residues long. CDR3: CASSSDAGHYDYEQYF. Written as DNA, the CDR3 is TGTGCCAGCAGCTCCGACGCGGGACACTACGATTACGAGCAGTACTTC.

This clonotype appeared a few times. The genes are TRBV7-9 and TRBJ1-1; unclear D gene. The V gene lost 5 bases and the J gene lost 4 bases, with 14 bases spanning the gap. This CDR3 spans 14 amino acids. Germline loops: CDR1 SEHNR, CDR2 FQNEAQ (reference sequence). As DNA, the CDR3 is TGTGCCAGCAGCCCCTGGGGAGGGCTCACTGAAGCTTTCTTT. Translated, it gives CASSPWGGLTEAFF.

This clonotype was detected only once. CDR3 nucleotide sequence: TGTGCCAGCAGAGGGGGGTTCGGTAGCGGAAAAGCCAAAAACATTCAGTACTTC. It encodes CASRGGFGSGKAKNIQYF. This chain links TRBV6-1 with TRBJ2-4; D may correspond to TRBD1 or TRBD2 (6 bases each). The CDR3 contains 18 residues. CDR1 MNHNS and CDR2 SASEGT come from the germline V gene. Between the trimmed V and J ends, which lost 6 bases and 0 bases, there was a span of 21 bases.

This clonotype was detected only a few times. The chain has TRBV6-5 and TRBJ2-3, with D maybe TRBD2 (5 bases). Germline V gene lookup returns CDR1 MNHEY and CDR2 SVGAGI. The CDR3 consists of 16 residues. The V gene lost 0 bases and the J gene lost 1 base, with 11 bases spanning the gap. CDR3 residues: CASSYSPSRGTDTQYF. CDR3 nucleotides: TGTGCCAGCAGTTACTCTCCTAGCCGCGGCACAGATACGCAGTATTTT.

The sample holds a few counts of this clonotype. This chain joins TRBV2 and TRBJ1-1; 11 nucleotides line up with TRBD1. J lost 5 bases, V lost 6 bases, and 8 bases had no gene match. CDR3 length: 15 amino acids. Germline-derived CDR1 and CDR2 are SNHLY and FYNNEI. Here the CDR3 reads CASRARTGGGTEAFF. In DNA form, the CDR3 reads TGTGCCAGCAGGGCCAGGACAGGGGGCGGGACTGAAGCTTTCTTT. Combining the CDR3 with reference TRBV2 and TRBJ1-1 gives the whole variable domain EPEVTQTPSHQVTQMGQEVILRCVPISNHLYFYWYRQILGQKVEFLVSFYNNEISEKSEIFDDQFSVERPDGSNFTLKIRSTKLEDSAMYFCASRARTGGGTEAFFGQGTRLTVV.

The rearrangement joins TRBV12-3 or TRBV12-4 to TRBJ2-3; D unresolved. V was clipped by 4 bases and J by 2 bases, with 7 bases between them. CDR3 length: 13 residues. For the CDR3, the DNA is TGTGCCAGCAGTTCCAAATTCACAGATACGCAGTATTTT. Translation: CASSSKFTDTQYF.

CDR3 bases: TGTGCCACCAGTGATTTGTCCACGAACACCGGGGAGCTGTTTTTT. It translates to CATSDLSTNTGELFF. J is TRBJ2-2 and V is TRBV24-1; D not certain. Trimming removed 0 bases at V and 0 bases at J, with 4 bases between. Germline V gene data show CDR1 as KGHDR and CDR2 as SFDVKD. CDR3 length equals 15 residues.

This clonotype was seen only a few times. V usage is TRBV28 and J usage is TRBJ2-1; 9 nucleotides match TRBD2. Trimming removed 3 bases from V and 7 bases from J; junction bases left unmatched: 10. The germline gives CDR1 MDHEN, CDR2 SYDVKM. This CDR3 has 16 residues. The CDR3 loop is CASSFGGGGARNEQFF. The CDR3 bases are TGTGCCAGCAGTTTTGGTGGCGGGGGGGCCAGGAATGAGCAGTTCTTC.

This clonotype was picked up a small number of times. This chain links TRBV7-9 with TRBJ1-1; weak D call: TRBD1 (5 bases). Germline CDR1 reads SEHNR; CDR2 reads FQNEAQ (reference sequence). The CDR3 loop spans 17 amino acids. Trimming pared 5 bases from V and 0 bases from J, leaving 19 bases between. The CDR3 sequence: CASSLRAGGWMNTEAFF. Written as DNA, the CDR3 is TGTGCCAGCAGCCTTAGGGCGGGGGGGTGGATGAACACTGAAGCTTTCTTT.

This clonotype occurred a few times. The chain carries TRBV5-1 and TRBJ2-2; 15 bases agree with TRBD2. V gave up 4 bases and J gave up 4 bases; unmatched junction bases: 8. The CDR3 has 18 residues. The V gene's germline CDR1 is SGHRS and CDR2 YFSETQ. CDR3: CASSGGLAGGPTTGELFF. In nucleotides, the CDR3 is TGCGCCAGCAGCGGCGGACTAGCGGGAGGGCCAACCACCGGGGAGCTGTTTTTT.

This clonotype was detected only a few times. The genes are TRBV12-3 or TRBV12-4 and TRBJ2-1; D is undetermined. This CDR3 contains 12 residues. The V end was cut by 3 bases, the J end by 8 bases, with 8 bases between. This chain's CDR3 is CASSFGWDEQFF. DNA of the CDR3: TGTGCCAGCAGTTTCGGGTGGGATGAGCAGTTCTTC.

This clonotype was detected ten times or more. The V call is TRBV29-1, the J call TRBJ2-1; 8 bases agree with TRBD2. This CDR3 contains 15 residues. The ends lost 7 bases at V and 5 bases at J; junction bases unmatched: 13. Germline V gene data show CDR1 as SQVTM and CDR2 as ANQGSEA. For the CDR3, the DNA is TGCAGCGCCGGAGGGGGTCTAGCGGGCGACAATGAGCAGTTCTTC. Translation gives CSAGGGLAGDNEQFF.

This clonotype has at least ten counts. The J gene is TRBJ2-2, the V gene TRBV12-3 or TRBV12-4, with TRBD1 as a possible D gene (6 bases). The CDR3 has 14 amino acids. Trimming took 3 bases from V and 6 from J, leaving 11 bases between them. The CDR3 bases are TGTGCCAGCAGTTTCTTGGGGGCGTCCGGGGAGCTGTTTTTT. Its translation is CASSFLGASGELFF.

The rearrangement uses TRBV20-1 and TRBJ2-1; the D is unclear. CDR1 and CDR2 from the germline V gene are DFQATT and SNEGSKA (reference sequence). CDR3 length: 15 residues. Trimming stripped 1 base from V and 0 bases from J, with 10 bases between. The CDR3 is CSARVADLSYNEQFF. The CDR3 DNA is TGCAGTGCTAGAGTGGCGGACCTCTCCTACAATGAGCAGTTCTTC.

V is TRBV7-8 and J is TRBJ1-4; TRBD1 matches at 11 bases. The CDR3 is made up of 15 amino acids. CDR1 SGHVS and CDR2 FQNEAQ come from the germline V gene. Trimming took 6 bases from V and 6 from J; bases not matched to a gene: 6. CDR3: CASSSGQGAHEKLFF. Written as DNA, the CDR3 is TGTGCCAGCAGTTCAGGACAGGGGGCCCATGAAAAACTGTTTTTT.